This record looks at one T cell receptor (beta chain) sequence and its context. RNA in amounts of about 0.45 to 1 ug was reverse transcribed with random hexamers. Amplification of TCR beta CDR3 was carried out by immunoSEQ multiplex PCR, which covered 54 Vbeta and 13 Jbeta segments. Via MiXCR, TCRdb re-called the immunoSEQ multiplex PCR reads, giving one row per CDR3 protein. The sample lists 400,000 or so distinct CDR3 sequences, more than 80% occurring once. The CDR3 totals 14 residues. The junction had 2 bases not matched to a gene; V was cut back by 4 bases and J by 5 bases. Germline V CDR1 and CDR2: SEHNR, FQNEAQ (reference sequence). Sequencing of TCR beta was performed on blood CD8+ T cells and on blood CD4+ T cells. Included as multiple sclerosis controls were treatment-naive patients who had stable or active relapsing-remitting disease. CD8+ and CD4+ T cells were negatively isolated; TEMRA cells were FACS-enriched.

The data derive from a study of CD8 T cells in Susac syndrome. This TCR was recovered from a human donor with multiple sclerosis. Sequences were obtained from CD8+ T cells from PBMCs. The chain recombines TRBV7-9 with TRBJ1-4; 9 bases map to TRBD1. CDR3 protein: CASSSGTGNEKLFF. The DNA of the CDR3 is TGTGCCAGCAGCTCCGGGACAGGGAATGAAAAACTGTTTTTT.